The source of this T cell receptor beta chain is a study of B cell selection in AIRE deficiency. Study-wide results and caveats: CDR3s were shorter in shared Treg sequences, reflecting few non-templated nucleotide insertions.

Notes on this clone: What it binds is not known. The junction differs from germline at one of its ends, possibly a read error.

TCRdb keeps only in-frame clones here, not all; method: immunoSEQ multiplex PCR. The repertoire consists of under 25,000 clones, with about 97% occurring once and the leading ten covering around 0.3%. The CDR3 has 13 residues. Germline-derived CDR1 and CDR2 are SGHAT and FQNNGV. Sorting defined conventional CD4 T cells as CD4+CD127+. Sequenced: conventional CD4+ T cells sorted from PBMCs. The receptor was derived from a human donor with AIRE deficiency. This chain uses TRBV11-2 with TRBJ2-7, with D possibly called TRBD1 or TRBD2 (5 bases each). CDR3 nucleotides: TGTGCCAGCAGCCTCCGGGACCTCTACGGGCAGTACTTC. Encoded protein: CASSLRDLYGQYF.